The 6 T cell receptor beta chains below all came from one sample that was sequenced in a study of radiotherapy plus CTLA-4 blockade in lung cancer. Clones were sequenced by immunoSEQ multiplex PCR, and TCRdb holds only the in-frame ones, with some missing. The sample includes about 64,000 clones, under 75% seen only once; the top ten take approximately 8.3%. Specimen: peripheral blood, collected from a patient treated with radiotherapy plus ipilimumab. Source of these receptors: a human donor with non-small cell lung cancer whose response to radiotherapy plus ipilimumab could not be evaluated.

On this clone: A much larger clone sits a single nucleotide away, making a read error possible. The chain combines TRBV9 with TRBJ2-2; 9 bases agree with TRBD1. Germline V gene lookup returns CDR1 SGDLS and CDR2 YYNGEE. CDR3 length: 15 residues. The trim removed 4 bases at V and 3 bases at J, leaving 4 bases unmatched. The CDR3 here is CASSFRDRDTGELFF. CDR3 nucleotide sequence: TGTGCCAGCAGCTTCCGGGACAGGGACACCGGGGAGCTGTTTTTT.

This chain uses TRBV28 with TRBJ2-5; 7 positions match TRBD1. The tail of the sequence fits TRBJ2-7 better, so the J call may be wrong. Germline V lookup: CDR1 MDHEN, CDR2 SYDVKM. This CDR3 comprises 14 residues. The CDR3 reads CASSPGQAGYEQYF. CDR3 nucleotide sequence: TGTGCCAGCAGCCCCGGACAGGCGGGCTACGAGCAGTACTTC.

V gene TRBV28 combines with J gene TRBJ2-1, with a tentative D call TRBD2 (5 bases). Trimming took off 4 bases at V and 3 bases at J, with 13 bases between the two ends. Germline-derived CDR1 and CDR2 are MDHEN and SYDVKM. This CDR3 has 15 amino acids. The CDR3 region is CASSSRIRGYNEQFF. The CDR3 DNA reads as TGTGCCAGCAGTTCCCGGATTCGGGGCTACAATGAGCAGTTCTTC.

CDR3 residues: CASTGGNSPLHF. In DNA form, the CDR3 reads TGTGCCAGTACCGGAGGAAATTCACCCCTCCACTTT. The genes are TRBV4-2 and TRBJ1-6; D uncertain. The CDR3 consists of 12 residues. The V gene lost 9 bases and the J gene lost 7 bases, with 10 bases spanning the gap. From germline, CDR1 is LGHNA and CDR2 YNFKEQ.

As to this clone: Because it lacks the conserved phenylalanine or tryptophan at the end, this CDR3 is likely a read error. No DNA is shown, since the ends of the CDR3 on it are uncertain; the CDR3 is the one TCRdb lists. J is TRBJ1-1 and V is TRBV7-9; TRBD1 is taken as the D call from the table, unchecked against the DNA. Germline V gives CDR1 SEHNR, CDR2 FQNEAQ (reference sequence). The CDR3 is 10 amino acids long, termini counted. The CDR3 protein is CASSEARSGI.

The chain couples TRBV28 to TRBJ1-2, with D tentatively TRBD1 (6 bases). V was pared by 7 bases and J by 0 bases, with 18 bases between. Germline-derived CDR1 and CDR2 are MDHEN and SYDVKM. This CDR3 comprises 16 residues. DNA for the CDR3: TGTGCCAGCAATTCACTATACAGGGTTGCTAACTATGGCTACACCTTC. It is translated as CASNSLYRVANYGYTF.